A single sample gave rise to the 5 T cell receptor beta chains below, sequenced in a study of control samples from healthy donors and cancer patients. Sequencing was performed with immunoSEQ multiplex PCR; in TCRdb, only in-frame clones are kept and a portion is missing. This table has about 100,000 clones, almost 85% appearing once. The sequenced sample was blood. The receptors stem from a man aged 18 to 29 in good health.

Of note for this clone: Other DNA sequences in this specimen translate into the identical CDR3. This rearrangement joins TRBV6-5 to TRBJ1-1, with D perhaps TRBD1 (6 bases). In germline, CDR1 is MNHEY, CDR2 SVGAGI. Between the trimmed V and J ends, which lost 2 bases and 5 bases, there was a span of 15 bases. There are 15 residues in the CDR3. CDR3: CASSYGQGFRTEAFF. In nucleotides, the CDR3 is TGTGCCAGCAGTTACGGGCAGGGGTTCCGAACTGAAGCTTTCTTT.

The genes are TRBV2 and TRBJ1-1, with TRBD1 matching 7 bases. The CDR3 length is 14 residues. V shed 6 bases and J 4 bases; nucleotides not matched to a gene: 8. The germline CDR1 and CDR2 sequences are SNHLY and FYNNEI. CDR3 loop: CASSSQGGGTEAFF. CDR3 sequence (DNA): TGTGCCAGCAGCTCCCAGGGGGGCGGCACTGAAGCTTTCTTT.

The chain recombines TRBV6-5 with TRBJ2-2, with D perhaps matching TRBD1 (5 bases). Germline-derived CDR1 and CDR2 are MNHEY and SVGAGI. Trimming cost V 6 bases and J 7 bases, with 15 bases left between them. The CDR3 covers 14 residues. The CDR3 region has the DNA TGTGCCAGCAGCCTCGACAGCCCGCTCGGGGAGCTGTTTTTT. Its translation is CASSLDSPLGELFF.

As for this clone: The sample holds other DNA sequences that translate to the same CDR3. This chain joins TRBV15 and TRBJ2-5, with 13 nucleotides matching TRBD2. The CDR3 runs to 16 residues. The germline V gene has CDR1 LNHNV and CDR2 YYDKDF (reference sequence). The V segment lost 1 base and the J segment 5 bases; nucleotides outside the gene matches: 4. CDR3 loop: CATSRAGLAGEETQYF. CDR3 DNA: TGTGCCACCAGCAGAGCAGGACTAGCGGGGGAGGAGACCCAGTACTTC. Full variable domain (remainder filled in from reference TRBV15 and TRBJ2-5): DAMVIQNPRYQVTQFGKPVTLSCSQTLNHNVMYWYQQKSSQAPKLLFHYYDKDFNNEADTPDNFQSRRPNTSFCFLDIRSPGLGDTAMYLCATSRAGLAGEETQYFGPGTRLLVL.

A single count supports this clone. The rearrangement joins TRBV2 to TRBJ1-1; possibly TRBD1 for D (5 bases). The V end was cut by 7 bases, the J end by 11 bases, with 17 bases between. This CDR3 contains 12 residues. The germline V gene encodes CDR1 SNHLY and CDR2 FYNNEI. The CDR3 region is CASIYSTEGAFF. The CDR3 coding sequence is TGTGCCAGCATCTATTCGACGGAGGGGGCTTTCTTT.